This is a list of T cell receptor beta chains from one sample in a study of PD-1 blockade in classical Hodgkin lymphoma. Generated by immunoSEQ multiplex PCR, the TCRdb table keeps only in-frame clones and is missing some. The sample shows over 85,000 clones, about 92% of them seen only once. This material consisted of peripheral blood mononuclear cells (PBMCs), taken before the fourth cycle of nivolumab. Every receptor here comes from a human donor with classical Hodgkin lymphoma. CDR3s include the opening cysteine and the closing phenylalanine or tryptophan. The order of the fields is D gene, V gene, clone size, J gene, CDR3 protein, CDR3 DNA. A D gene is named only where the DNA matches it firmly. The size field is filled for only some rows; it gives once, few, many or a size class.

.	TRBV28	.	TRBJ1-5	CASSPSLGAGLQPQHF	TGTGCCAGCAGTCCCAGTCTGGGAGCAGGCCTCCAGCCCCAGCATTTT
TRBD2	TRBV7-9	.	TRBJ2-1	CASSFWAGGMNEQFF	TGTGCCAGCAGCTTTTGGGCGGGAGGAATGAATGAGCAGTTCTTC
TRBD1	TRBV2	.	TRBJ1-1	CASRGQGSTEAFF	TGTGCCAGCAGGGGACAGGGTAGCACTGAAGCTTTCTTT
.	TRBV7-9	.	TRBJ2-5	CASSLAETQYF	TGTGCCAGCAGCTTAGCAGAGACCCAGTACTTC
TRBD1	TRBV5-1	.	TRBJ1-6	CASRFGDSQNSPLHF	TGCGCCAGCAGATTCGGGGACAGCCAAAATTCACCCCTCCACTTT
TRBD1	TRBV5-1	.	TRBJ2-1	CASSDGTGRNEQFF	TGCGCCAGCAGCGACGGGACAGGGCGCAATGAGCAGTTCTTC
.	TRBV18	.	TRBJ2-5	CASIHEPPVSSSETQYF	TGTGCCAGCATTCACGAACCCCCAGTAAGCTCATCAGAGACCCAGTACTTC
TRBD1	TRBV27	.	TRBJ1-5	CASSQDRQGEQPQHF	TGTGCCAGCAGCCAAGATCGACAGGGTGAGCAGCCCCAGCATTTT
.	TRBV14	once	TRBJ1-5	CASSQGTGNQPQHF	TGTGCCAGCAGCCAAGGGACAGGCAATCAGCCCCAGCATTTT
TRBD1	TRBV30	.	TRBJ2-7	CAWSGLGTGAYYEQYF	TGTGCCTGGAGTGGCCTGGGGACAGGAGCGTACTACGAGCAGTACTTC
TRBD2	TRBV5-1	.	TRBJ2-1	CASSLLAGLDNEQFF	TGCGCCAGCAGCTTACTAGCGGGATTGGACAATGAGCAGTTCTTC
.	TRBV5-1	.	TRBJ2-5	CASSLDEAGWGETQYF	TGCGCCAGCAGCTTGGACGAGGCAGGGTGGGGAGAGACCCAGTACTTC
.	TRBV2	.	TRBJ2-5	CASSDRGETQYF	TGTGCCAGCAGTGACAGAGGAGAGACCCAGTACTTC
.	TRBV11-2	.	TRBJ2-7	CATTEGAYEQYF	TGTGCCACTACCGAGGGCGCCTACGAGCAGTACTTC
TRBD2	TRBV4-2	few	TRBJ2-7	CASSQDTGTSNYEQYF	TGTGCCAGCAGCCAAGATACCGGGACTAGTAACTACGAGCAGTACTTC